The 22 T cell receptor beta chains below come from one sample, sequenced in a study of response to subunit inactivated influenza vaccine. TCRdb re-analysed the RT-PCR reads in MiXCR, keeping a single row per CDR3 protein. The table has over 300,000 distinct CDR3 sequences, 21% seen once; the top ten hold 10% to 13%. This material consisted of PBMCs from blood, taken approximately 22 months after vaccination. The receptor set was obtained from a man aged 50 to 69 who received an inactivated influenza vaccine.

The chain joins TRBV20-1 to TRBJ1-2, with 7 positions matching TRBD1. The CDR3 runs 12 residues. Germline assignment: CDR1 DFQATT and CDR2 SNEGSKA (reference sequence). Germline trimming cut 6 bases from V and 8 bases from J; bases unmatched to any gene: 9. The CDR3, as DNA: TGCAGTGCCGGCAGGGGGGCAGGGGGCTACACCTTC. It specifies CSAGRGAGGYTF.

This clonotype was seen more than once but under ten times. Here the CDR3 DNA reads TGCGCCAGCAGCCAGGATGGGATCAGAGAGACCCAGTACTTC. It specifies CASSQDGIRETQYF. V and J are TRBV5-1 and TRBJ2-5; D uncertain. Trimming removed 4 bases at V and 4 bases at J, with 14 bases between. Germline V gene lookup returns CDR1 SGHRS and CDR2 YFSETQ. This CDR3 is built from 14 residues.

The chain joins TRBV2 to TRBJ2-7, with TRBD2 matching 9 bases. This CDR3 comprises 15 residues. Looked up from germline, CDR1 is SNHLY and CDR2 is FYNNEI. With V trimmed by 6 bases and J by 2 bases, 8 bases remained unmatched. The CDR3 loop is CASRRLAEGAYEQYF. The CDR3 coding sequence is TGTGCCAGCAGAAGACTAGCGGAAGGAGCCTACGAGCAGTACTTC.

The CDR3 nucleotides read TGTGCCAGCAGCTTAGGAAGCGGGGTTGGGATCAGGTCCACTGAAGCTTTCTTT. Translating it yields CASSLGSGVGIRSTEAFF. The chain joins TRBV11-1 to TRBJ1-1; D is undetermined. CDR1 and CDR2 (germline): SGHAT, FQDESV (reference sequence). Between the trimmed V and J ends, which lost 1 base and 4 bases, there was a span of 22 bases. The CDR3 sequence is 18 residues long. Looking up the rest from reference TRBV11-1 and TRBJ1-1 gives the full variable domain: EAEVAQSPRYKITEKSQAVAFWCDPISGHATLYWYRQILGQGPELLVQFQDESVVDDSQLPKDRFSAERLKGVDSTLKIQPAELGDSAMYLCASSLGSGVGIRSTEAFFGQGTRLTVV.

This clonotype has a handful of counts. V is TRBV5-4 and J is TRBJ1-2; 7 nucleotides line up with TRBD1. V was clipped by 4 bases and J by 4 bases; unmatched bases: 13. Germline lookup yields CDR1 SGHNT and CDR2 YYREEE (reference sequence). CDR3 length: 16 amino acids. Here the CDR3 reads CASSGANRGEGYGYTF. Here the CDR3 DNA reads TGTGCCAGCAGCGGGGCGAACAGGGGAGAGGGCTATGGCTACACCTTC. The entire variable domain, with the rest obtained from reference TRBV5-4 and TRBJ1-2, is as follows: ETGVTQSPTHLIKTRGQQVTLRCSSQSGHNTVSWYQQALGQGPQFIFQYYREEENGRGNFPPRFSGLQFPNYSSELNVNALELDDSALYLCASSGANRGEGYGYTFGSGTRLTVV.

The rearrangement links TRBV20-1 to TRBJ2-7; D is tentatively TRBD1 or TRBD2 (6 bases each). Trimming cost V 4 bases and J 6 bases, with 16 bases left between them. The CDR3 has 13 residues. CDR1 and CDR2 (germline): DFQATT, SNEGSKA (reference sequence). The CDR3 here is CSAMGGSYLEQYF. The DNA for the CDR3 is TGCAGTGCTATGGGGGGCTCCTACCTCGAGCAGTACTTC.

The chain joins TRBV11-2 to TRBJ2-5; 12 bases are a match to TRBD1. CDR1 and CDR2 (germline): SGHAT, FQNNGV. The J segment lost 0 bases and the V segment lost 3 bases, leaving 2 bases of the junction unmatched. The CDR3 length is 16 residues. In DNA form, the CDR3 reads TGTGCCAGCAGCTTCGGGACAGGGGGCTACCAAGAGACCCAGTACTTC. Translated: CASSFGTGGYQETQYF.

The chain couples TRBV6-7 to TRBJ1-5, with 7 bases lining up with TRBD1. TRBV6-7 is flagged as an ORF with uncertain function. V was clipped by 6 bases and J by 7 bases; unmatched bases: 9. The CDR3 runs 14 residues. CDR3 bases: TGTGCCAGCAGCTACAGGGGCCGGGGGCAGCCCCAGCATTTT. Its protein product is CASSYRGRGQPQHF.

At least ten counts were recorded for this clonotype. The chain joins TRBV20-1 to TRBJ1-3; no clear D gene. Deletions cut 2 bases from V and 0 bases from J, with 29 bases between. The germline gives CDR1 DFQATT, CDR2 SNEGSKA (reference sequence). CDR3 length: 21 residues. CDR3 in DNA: TGCAGTGCTAGAAATCCGAATACAGCCACCACTCACAGCTTCTCTGGAAACACCATATATTTT. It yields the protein CSARNPNTATTHSFSGNTIYF.

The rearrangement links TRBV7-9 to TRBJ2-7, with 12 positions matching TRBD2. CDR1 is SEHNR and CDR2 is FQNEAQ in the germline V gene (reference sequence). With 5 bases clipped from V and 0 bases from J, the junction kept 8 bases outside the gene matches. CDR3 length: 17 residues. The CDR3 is CASSNRLAGVGSYEQYF. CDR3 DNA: TGTGCCAGCAGCAATCGACTAGCGGGAGTGGGCTCCTACGAGCAGTACTTC.

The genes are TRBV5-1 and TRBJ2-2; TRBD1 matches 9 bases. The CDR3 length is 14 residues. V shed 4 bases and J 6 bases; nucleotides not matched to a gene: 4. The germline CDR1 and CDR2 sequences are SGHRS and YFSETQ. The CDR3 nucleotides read TGCGCCAGCAGCGGACAGGGGATAGCCGGGGAGCTGTTTTTT. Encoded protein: CASSGQGIAGELFF.

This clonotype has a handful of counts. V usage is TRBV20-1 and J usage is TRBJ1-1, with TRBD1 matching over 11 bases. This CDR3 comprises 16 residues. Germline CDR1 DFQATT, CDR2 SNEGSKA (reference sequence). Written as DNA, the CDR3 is TGCAGCACCGCCGGTGGGACAGGGGGGAGGAACACTGAAGCTTTCTTT. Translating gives CSTAGGTGGRNTEAFF.

CDR3 DNA sequence: TGCAGTGCTGATGCCTTAGGAAACACCATATATTTT. It encodes CSADALGNTIYF. This rearrangement joins TRBV20-1 to TRBJ1-3; D is unresolved. There are 12 residues in the CDR3. Trimming cost V 5 bases and J 4 bases, with 9 bases left between them. Per the germline V gene, CDR1 is DFQATT and CDR2 is SNEGSKA (reference sequence).

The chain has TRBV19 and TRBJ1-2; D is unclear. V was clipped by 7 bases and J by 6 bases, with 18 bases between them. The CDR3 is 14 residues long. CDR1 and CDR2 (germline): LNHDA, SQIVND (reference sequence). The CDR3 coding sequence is TGTGCCAGTAAGGAGGATAGGGCGCTCCATGGCTACACCTTC. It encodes CASKEDRALHGYTF.

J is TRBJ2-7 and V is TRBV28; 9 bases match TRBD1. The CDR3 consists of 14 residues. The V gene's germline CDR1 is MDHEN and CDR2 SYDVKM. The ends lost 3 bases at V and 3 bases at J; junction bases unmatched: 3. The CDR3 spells CASSFRDRVYEQYF. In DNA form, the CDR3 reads TGTGCCAGCAGTTTTCGGGACAGGGTCTACGAGCAGTACTTC. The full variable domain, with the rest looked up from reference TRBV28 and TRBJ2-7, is DVKVTQSSRYLVKRTGEKVFLECVQDMDHENMFWYRQDPGLGLRLIYFSYDVKMKEKGDIPEGYSVSREKKERFSLILESASTNQTSMYLCASSFRDRVYEQYFGPGTRLTVT.

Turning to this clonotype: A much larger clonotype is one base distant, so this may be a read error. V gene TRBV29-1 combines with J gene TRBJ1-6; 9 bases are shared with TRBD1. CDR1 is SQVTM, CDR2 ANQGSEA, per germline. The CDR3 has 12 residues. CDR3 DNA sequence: TGCAGCGCCAGCCTGGGACAGGGCACCCTCCAATTT. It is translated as CSASLGQGTLQF.

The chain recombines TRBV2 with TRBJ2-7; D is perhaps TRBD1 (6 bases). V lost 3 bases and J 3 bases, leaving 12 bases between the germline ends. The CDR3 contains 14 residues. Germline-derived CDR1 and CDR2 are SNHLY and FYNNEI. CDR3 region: CASSDSGTYYEQYF. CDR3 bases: TGTGCCAGCAGTGATTCTGGGACATACTACGAGCAGTACTTC.

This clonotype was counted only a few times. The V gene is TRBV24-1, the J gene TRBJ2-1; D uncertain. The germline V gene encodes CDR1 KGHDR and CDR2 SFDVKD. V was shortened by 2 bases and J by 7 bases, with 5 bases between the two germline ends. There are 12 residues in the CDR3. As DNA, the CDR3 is TGTGCCACCAGTGATTGGAAGAATGAGCAGTTCTTC. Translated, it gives CATSDWKNEQFF.

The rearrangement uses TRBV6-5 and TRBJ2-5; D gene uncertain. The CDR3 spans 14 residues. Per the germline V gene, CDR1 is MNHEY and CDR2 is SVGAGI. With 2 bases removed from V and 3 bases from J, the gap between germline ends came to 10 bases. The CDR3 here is CASSYTSFKETQYF. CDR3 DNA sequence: TGTGCCAGCAGTTACACCTCTTTTAAAGAGACCCAGTACTTC.

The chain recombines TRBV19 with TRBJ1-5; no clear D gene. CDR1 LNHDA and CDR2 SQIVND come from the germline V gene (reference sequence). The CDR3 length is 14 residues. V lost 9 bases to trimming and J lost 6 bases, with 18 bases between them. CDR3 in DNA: TGTGCCAGCCATCCCCCGAGTAGCGGTCAGCCCCAGCATTTT. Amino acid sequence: CASHPPSSGQPQHF.

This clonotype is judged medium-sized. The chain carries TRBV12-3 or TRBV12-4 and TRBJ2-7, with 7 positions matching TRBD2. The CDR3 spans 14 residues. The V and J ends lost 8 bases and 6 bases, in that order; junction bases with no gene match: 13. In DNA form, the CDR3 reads TGTGCCAGCTCCCTTAGCGGGTACCAGGGCGAGCAGTACTTC. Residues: CASSLSGYQGEQYF.

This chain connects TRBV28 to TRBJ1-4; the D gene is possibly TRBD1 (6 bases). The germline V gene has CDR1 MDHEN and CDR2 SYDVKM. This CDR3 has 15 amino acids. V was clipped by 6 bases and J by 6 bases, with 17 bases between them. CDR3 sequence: CASSPRDRGDEKLFF. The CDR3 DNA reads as TGTGCCAGCAGCCCCCGGGATAGGGGGGATGAAAAACTGTTTTTT.